These 17 T cell receptor beta chains originate from one sample sequenced in a study of CD8 T cells in ankylosing spondylitis. TCRdb reanalysed the 5' RACE reads using MiXCR and keeps one entry per CDR3 protein. The sample yields approximately 350,000 distinct CDR3 sequences, approximately 15% seen once. Source material: blood, either unsorted or a sorted T cell fraction (not recorded which). Receptors were obtained from a male donor with ankylosing spondylitis or in good health (not recorded which).

J is TRBJ1-1 and V is TRBV20-1, with a possible D match to TRBD1 (5 bases). Germline loops: CDR1 DFQATT, CDR2 SNEGSKA (reference sequence). V was cut by 6 bases and J by 3 bases, with 14 bases left in between. The CDR3 contains 13 residues. The CDR3 sequence: CSAHPPGYTEAFF. In DNA form, the CDR3 reads TGCAGTGCGCACCCTCCAGGGTACACTGAAGCTTTCTTT.

This clonotype has just a few counts. One end of the junction varies from germline; a read error may be responsible. The chain joins TRBV25-1 to TRBJ1-1; a weak D match, TRBD1 (6 bases). Germline assignment: CDR1 MGHDK and CDR2 SYGVNS. The CDR3 loop spans 14 amino acids. In DNA, the CDR3 is TGTGCCAGCATAGCCACAGGGAAGAACACTGAAGCTCTCTTT. It is translated as CASIATGKNTEALF.

This clonotype was counted a few times. V is TRBV14 and J is TRBJ2-7; 7 positions agree with TRBD1. The CDR3 length is 15 residues. CDR1 and CDR2 from the germline V gene are SGHDN and FVKESK. The V segment lost 3 bases and the J segment 2 bases; nucleotides outside the gene matches: 7. The CDR3 sequence is CASSHVDRKAYEQYF. CDR3 nucleotides: TGTGCCAGCAGCCACGTGGACAGGAAAGCCTACGAGCAGTACTTC.

This clonotype was seen only a few times. CDR3 sequence: CSASGANVLTF. The CDR3 bases are TGCAGTGCTAGTGGGGCCAACGTCCTGACTTTC. The V and J genes are TRBV20-1 and TRBJ2-6, with D unclear. CDR1 and CDR2 from the germline V gene are DFQATT and SNEGSKA (reference sequence). CDR3 size: 11 residues. V was trimmed by 3 bases and J by 3 bases, leaving 0 bases between them.

The V gene is TRBV7-2, the J gene TRBJ2-7, with 7 bases matching TRBD2. The trim removed 1 base at V and 6 bases at J, leaving 6 bases unmatched. Germline-derived CDR1 and CDR2 are SGHTA and FQGNSA. The CDR3 loop spans 14 amino acids. CDR3 amino acids: CASSLGTSPLEQYF. CDR3 nucleotide sequence: TGTGCCAGCAGCTTAGGGACTAGTCCCCTCGAGCAGTACTTC.

This clonotype showed up just a few times. This chain connects TRBV12-3 or TRBV12-4 to TRBJ1-4; D is unresolved. The CDR3 covers 12 residues. V was shortened by 6 bases and J by 11 bases, with 13 bases between the two germline ends. The CDR3 reads CASSKRTEKLFF. Here the CDR3 DNA reads TGTGCCAGCAGCAAAAGGACGGAGAAACTGTTTTTT.

This clonotype was seen more than once but under ten times. The J gene is TRBJ1-1, the V gene TRBV5-1, with a weak D call TRBD1 (6 bases). Trimming stripped 4 bases from V and 4 bases from J, with 17 bases between. The germline CDR1 and CDR2 sequences are SGHRS and YFSETQ. CDR3 size: 15 residues. CDR3: CASSQRQAGGTEAFF. CDR3 coding DNA: TGCGCCAGCAGCCAACGACAGGCGGGGGGCACTGAAGCTTTCTTT.

The chain uses TRBV15 and TRBJ2-5; unclear D gene. The V gene lost 8 bases and the J gene lost 0 bases, with 13 bases spanning the gap. Per germline, CDR1 LNHNV and CDR2 YYDKDF (reference sequence). The CDR3 contains 14 residues. CDR3 protein: CATALMGNQETQYF. The CDR3 region has the DNA TGTGCCACCGCCCTGATGGGGAACCAAGAGACCCAGTACTTC. Supplemented by reference TRBV15 and TRBJ2-5, the full variable domain reads DAMVIQNPRYQVTQFGKPVTLSCSQTLNHNVMYWYQQKSSQAPKLLFHYYDKDFNNEADTPDNFQSRRPNTSFCFLDIRSPGLGDTAMYLCATALMGNQETQYFGPGTRLLVL.

This clonotype was seen at least ten times. V gene TRBV5-1 combines with J gene TRBJ2-2; perhaps TRBD2 as D (5 bases). The CDR3 consists of 15 residues. Trimming left V 0 bases short and J 1 base short, with 7 bases between. Germline V gives CDR1 SGHRS, CDR2 YFSETQ. Written as DNA, the CDR3 is TGCGCCAGCAGCTTGGAGAGGGAGAACACCGGGGAGCTGTTTTTT. It specifies CASSLERENTGELFF.

This clonotype was seen a handful of times. The chain has TRBV5-4 and TRBJ2-2, with a tentative D call TRBD2 (7 bases). The germline V and J ends were trimmed by 0 bases and 9 bases, with 12 bases remaining between them. The CDR3 spans 14 residues. The germline gives CDR1 SGHNT, CDR2 YYREEE (reference sequence). CDR3 sequence: CASSLESGGRELFF. CDR3 nucleotide sequence: TGTGCCAGCAGCTTGGAGTCGGGGGGCCGGGAGCTGTTTTTT. Complete variable domain (other parts from reference TRBV5-4 and TRBJ2-2): ETGVTQSPTHLIKTRGQQVTLRCSSQSGHNTVSWYQQALGQGPQFIFQYYREEENGRGNFPPRFSGLQFPNYSSELNVNALELDDSALYLCASSLESGGRELFFGEGSRLTVL.

This clonotype was seen more than once but under ten times. The chain uses TRBV6-1 and TRBJ2-1; D tentatively fits TRBD1 or TRBD2 (6 bases each). Trimming stripped 7 bases from V and 4 bases from J, with 14 bases between. Germline V gene lookup returns CDR1 MNHNS and CDR2 SASEGT. The CDR3 runs 14 residues. This CDR3 is CASTPGGGYNEQFF. CDR3 nucleotide sequence: TGTGCCAGCACCCCCGGAGGGGGGTACAATGAGCAGTTCTTC.

The V call is TRBV11-3, the J call TRBJ2-2; TRBD2 might be the D (7 bases). Germline CDR1 is SGHNT and CDR2 is YENEEA. The CDR3 is 14 residues long. V lost 8 bases and J 7 bases, leaving 17 bases between the germline ends. CDR3 in amino acids: CASSPGGASGELFF. The CDR3 nucleotides are TGTGCCAGCTCCCCGGGGGGCGCGAGCGGGGAGCTGTTTTTT.

This clonotype was found a few times. This chain joins TRBV5-1 and TRBJ1-2; the match to TRBD1 covers 7 bases. Germline CDR1 is SGHRS and CDR2 is YFSETQ. The CDR3 extends over 17 amino acids. The V segment lost 4 bases and the J segment 1 base; nucleotides outside the gene matches: 13. The CDR3 nucleotides read TGCGCCAGCAGCATAAGCCCCGACAGGGCCGTTAACTATGGCTACACCTTC. It is translated as CASSISPDRAVNYGYTF.

The V gene is TRBV5-6, the J gene TRBJ2-7; D remains ambiguous. The CDR3 consists of 11 residues. CDR1 SGHDT and CDR2 YYEEEE come from the germline V gene. V dropped 0 bases and J dropped 7 bases, with 5 bases sitting between them. CDR3 protein: CASSLAQEQYF. The CDR3 region has the DNA TGTGCCAGCAGCTTGGCCCAAGAGCAGTACTTC.

This clonotype was seen repeatedly, ten times or more. The chain couples TRBV5-1 to TRBJ1-1, with D possibly being TRBD1 (6 bases). This CDR3 has 15 amino acids. Germline loops: CDR1 SGHRS, CDR2 YFSETQ. The germline V and J ends were trimmed by 4 bases and 3 bases, with 16 bases remaining between them. The CDR3 protein is CASSRDVGGYTEAFF. DNA of the CDR3: TGCGCCAGCAGCCGGGATGTGGGGGGCTACACTGAAGCTTTCTTT.

This chain connects TRBV6-5 to TRBJ2-7, with 7 bases that match TRBD1. The V gene end was trimmed by 0 bases and the J gene end by 2 bases; junction bases not matched to a gene: 4. Germline V CDR1 and CDR2: MNHEY, SVGAGI. There are 15 residues in the CDR3. The CDR3 loop is CASSYSRQGAYEQYF. The CDR3 DNA reads as TGTGCCAGCAGTTACTCACGACAGGGTGCCTACGAGCAGTACTTC.

This clonotype was observed a few times. The rearrangement links TRBV10-2 to TRBJ2-3; D gene uncertain. This CDR3 region has 11 residues. CDR1 is WSHSY and CDR2 is SAAADI in the germline V gene. V dropped 8 bases and J dropped 3 bases, with 6 bases sitting between them. CDR3 coding DNA: TGCGCCAGCCTAGAGACAGATACGCAGTATTTT. Its translation is CASLETDTQYF.